Shown below are 15 T cell receptor beta chains from a single sample sequenced in a study of monozygotic twins with inflammatory bowel disease. From the 5' RACE reads, TCRdb lists one entry per CDR3 protein and no DNA. The sample includes roughly 300,000 distinct CDR3 sequences. Sequenced input: blood. All receptors come from a human donor with ulcerative colitis or Crohn's disease, or a healthy co-twin of an affected twin (not recorded which).

The chain recombines TRBV20-1 with TRBJ2-6; TCRdb's assignment of TRBD1 cannot be checked, as there is no DNA. This CDR3 is built from 15 residues. The germline gives CDR1 DFQATT, CDR2 SNEGSKA (reference sequence). CDR3 loop: CSAMGHPSGANVLTF.

The chain has TRBV5-4 and TRBJ2-1; TCRdb returns TRBD1, unconfirmable since there is no DNA. CDR3 size: 13 residues. Germline V CDR1 and CDR2: SGHNT, YYREEE (reference sequence). The CDR3 sequence: CASSGGQGREQFF. The whole variable domain, remainder taken from reference TRBV5-4 and TRBJ2-1, is ETGVTQSPTHLIKTRGQQVTLRCSSQSGHNTVSWYQQALGQGPQFIFQYYREEENGRGNFPPRFSGLQFPNYSSELNVNALELDDSALYLCASSGGQGREQFFGPGTRLTVL.

The chain links TRBV5-5 to TRBJ1-5; TCRdb indicates TRBD1, and absent DNA this call remains unverified. The CDR3 has 15 amino acids. From germline, CDR1 is SGHKS and CDR2 YYEKEE (reference sequence). CDR3 residues: CASSIKTGEVQPQHF.

The rearrangement links TRBV9 to TRBJ1-2; TCRdb returns TRBD1, unconfirmable since there is no DNA. This CDR3 is built from 14 residues. Germline V gene sequence: CDR1 SGDLS, CDR2 YYNGEE. The CDR3 reads CASSVEGQGYGYTF. The full variable domain, completed using reference TRBV9 and TRBJ1-2, is DSGVTQTPKHLITATGQRVTLRCSPRSGDLSVYWYQQSLDQGLQFLIQYYNGEERAKGNILERFSAQQFPDLHSELNLSSLELGDSALYFCASSVEGQGYGYTFGSGTRLTVV.

This chain links TRBV29-1 with TRBJ2-5; as DNA is missing, the TRBD1 call by TCRdb cannot be tested. Germline V gives CDR1 SQVTM, CDR2 ANQGSEA. CDR3 length: 12 amino acids. CDR3 residues: CSVVQGSETQYF.

The rearrangement uses TRBV20-1 and TRBJ2-1; the TCRdb D gene call, TRBD2, has no DNA to confirm it. CDR3 length: 14 amino acids. Germline V gene lookup returns CDR1 DFQATT and CDR2 SNEGSKA (reference sequence). The CDR3 here is CSARDLGRRNEQFF.

CDR3 in amino acids: CASSTIAGGPYNEQFF. V is TRBV28 and J is TRBJ2-1; TCRdb's D call, TRBD2, is unchecked because there is no DNA. The CDR3 has 16 residues. Germline lookup yields CDR1 MDHEN and CDR2 SYDVKM.

The J gene is TRBJ2-7, the V gene TRBV29-1; TCRdb returns TRBD1, unconfirmable since there is no DNA. CDR1 and CDR2 from the germline V gene are SQVTM and ANQGSEA. There are 14 residues in the CDR3. CDR3 residues: CSVAAGHETYEQYF.

This rearrangement joins TRBV5-1 to TRBJ1-6; checking the TCRdb D call of TRBD1 is not possible without DNA. Germline CDR1 reads SGHRS; CDR2 reads YFSETQ. The CDR3 totals 15 residues. CDR3 loop: CASSLGTGLNSPLHF.

The CDR3 loop reads CASAGQAPGYTF. This chain connects TRBV6-1 to TRBJ1-2; TCRdb proposes TRBD1, but this gene call is untestable without DNA. Looked up from germline, CDR1 is MNHNS and CDR2 is SASEGT. The CDR3 has 12 residues.

V gene TRBV2 combines with J gene TRBJ2-3; the TRBD2 assignment by TCRdb is unverifiable without DNA. Germline V gives CDR1 SNHLY, CDR2 FYNNEI. The CDR3 is made up of 16 amino acids. CDR3 loop: CASSEGGGLAPDTQYF.

V usage is TRBV10-3 and J usage is TRBJ2-1; TCRdb gives TRBD1 as the D gene, but with no DNA this cannot be confirmed. The CDR3 runs 14 residues. Germline assignment: CDR1 ENHRY and CDR2 SYGVKD. CDR3 region: CAISEWGPKNEQFF.

V and J are TRBV7-3 and TRBJ2-2; the TCRdb D gene call, TRBD1, has no DNA to confirm it. The CDR3 is made up of 16 amino acids. Germline V gene lookup returns CDR1 SGHTA and CDR2 FQGTGA. Here the CDR3 reads CASSLTGTGNTGELFF. The full variable domain, rest sourced from reference TRBV7-3 and TRBJ2-2, is GAGVSQTPSNKVTEKGKYVELRCDPISGHTALYWYRQSLGQGPEFLIYFQGTGAADDSGLPNDRFFAVRPEGSVSTLKIQRTERGDSAVYLCASSLTGTGNTGELFFGEGSRLTVL.

This rearrangement joins TRBV20-1 to TRBJ2-1; TCRdb returns TRBD1, unconfirmable since there is no DNA. Per germline, CDR1 DFQATT and CDR2 SNEGSKA (reference sequence). The CDR3 sequence is 15 residues long. This CDR3 is CSAREASPRWDEQFF.

The CDR3 is CATSGPNTGELFF. The V gene is TRBV24-1, the J gene TRBJ2-2. The CDR3 has 13 amino acids. Germline CDR1 reads KGHDR; CDR2 reads SFDVKD.